This T cell receptor (beta chain) was retrieved from a study of regulatory T cells in long-lasting Graves disease. Overall study context: Graves' disease counted as persistent after over 5 years of antithyroid drugs with positive TSH receptor antibodies.

The time point here: persistent/refractory GD, antithyroid drugs over 5 years with positive TRAb. Making the TCR library involved RNA that had been extracted from PBMCs. The CDR3 has 16 residues. With 4 bases removed from V and 1 base from J, the gap between germline ends came to 16 bases. CDR1 and CDR2 from the germline V gene are MDHEN and SYDVKM. Whole-study results and caveats: Favoring TRBV28, TRBJ1-2 and TRBJ2-5 was a feature seen in persistent disease. Newly diagnosed patients shared 950 to 1,000 public clonotypes; persistent patients shared around 2,800. Persistent-disease Graves' patients showed less TCR diversity than new cases.

Researchers made TCR beta libraries by using iRepertoire HTBI primers and running Arm-PCR on CDR3 regions. TCRdb reprocessed the multiplex PCR reads with MiXCR, giving one entry per CDR3 protein. The data show 400,000 to 500,000 distinct CDR3 sequences, under 25% seen once. In this sample, this clonotype turned up a few times. The antigen is unknown. Sequenced material: peripheral blood mononuclear cells (PBMCs), taken when the disease was refractory, from a patient treated with antithyroid drugs. This TCR derives from a female donor with Graves disease. The rearrangement joins TRBV28 to TRBJ1-2; D unclear. The CDR3 DNA follows: TGTGCCAGCAGTTACCATGGGGAGGAAAATAACTATGGCTACACCTTC. Protein product: CASSYHGEENNYGYTF.